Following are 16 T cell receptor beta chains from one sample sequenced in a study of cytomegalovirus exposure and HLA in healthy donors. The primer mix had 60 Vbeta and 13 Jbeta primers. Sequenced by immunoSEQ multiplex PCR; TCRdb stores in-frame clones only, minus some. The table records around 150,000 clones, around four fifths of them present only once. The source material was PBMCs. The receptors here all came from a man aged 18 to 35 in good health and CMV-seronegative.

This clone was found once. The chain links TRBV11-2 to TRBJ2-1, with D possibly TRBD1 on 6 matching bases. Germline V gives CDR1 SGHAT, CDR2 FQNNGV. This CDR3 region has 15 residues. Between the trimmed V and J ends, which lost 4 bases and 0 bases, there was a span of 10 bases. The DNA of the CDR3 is TGTGCCAGCAGCTACGACAGGAGCTCCTACAATGAGCAGTTCTTC. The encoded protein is CASSYDRSSYNEQFF.

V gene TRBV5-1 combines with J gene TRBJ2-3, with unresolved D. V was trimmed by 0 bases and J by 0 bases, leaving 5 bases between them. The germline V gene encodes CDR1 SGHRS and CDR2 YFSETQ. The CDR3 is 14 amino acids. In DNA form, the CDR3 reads TGCGCCAGCAGCTTGGAACAGAGCACAGATACGCAGTATTTT. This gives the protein CASSLEQSTDTQYF.

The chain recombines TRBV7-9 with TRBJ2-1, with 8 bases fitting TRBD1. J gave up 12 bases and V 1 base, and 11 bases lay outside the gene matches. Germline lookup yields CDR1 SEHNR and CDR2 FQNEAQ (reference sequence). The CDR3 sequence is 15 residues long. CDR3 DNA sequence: TGTGCCAGCAGCTTAGGGGTTTCACAGGGGGAGATGCAGTTCTTC. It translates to CASSLGVSQGEMQFF.

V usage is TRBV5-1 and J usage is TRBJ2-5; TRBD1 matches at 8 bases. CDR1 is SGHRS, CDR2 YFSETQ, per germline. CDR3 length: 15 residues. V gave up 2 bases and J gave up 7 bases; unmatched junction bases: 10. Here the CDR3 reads CASSLTGTGPGTQYF. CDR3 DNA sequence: TGCGCCAGCAGCTTAACCGGGACAGGCCCCGGGACCCAGTACTTC.

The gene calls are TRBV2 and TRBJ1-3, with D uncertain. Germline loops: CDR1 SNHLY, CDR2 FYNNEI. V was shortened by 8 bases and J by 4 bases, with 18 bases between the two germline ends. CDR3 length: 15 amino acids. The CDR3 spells CASGRTGGVGNTIYF. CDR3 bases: TGTGCCAGCGGGAGGACCGGAGGCGTAGGAAACACCATATATTTT.

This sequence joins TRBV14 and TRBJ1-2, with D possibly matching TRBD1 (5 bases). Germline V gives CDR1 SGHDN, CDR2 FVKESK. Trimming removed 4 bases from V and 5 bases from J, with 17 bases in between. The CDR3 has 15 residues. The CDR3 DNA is TGTGCCAGCAGCCCTACCCTAACGGGACTTTATGGCTACACCTTC. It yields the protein CASSPTLTGLYGYTF. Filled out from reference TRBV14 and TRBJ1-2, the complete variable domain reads EAGVTQFPSHSVIEKGQTVTLRCDPISGHDNLYWYRRVMGKEIKFLLHFVKESKQDESGMPNNRFLAERTGGTYSTLKVQPAELEDSGVYFCASSPTLTGLYGYTFGSGTRLTVV.

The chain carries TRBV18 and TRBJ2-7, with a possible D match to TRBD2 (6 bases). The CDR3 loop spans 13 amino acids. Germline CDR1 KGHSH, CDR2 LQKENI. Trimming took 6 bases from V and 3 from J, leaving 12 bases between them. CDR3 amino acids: CASSAGRNYEQYF. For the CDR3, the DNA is TGTGCCAGCTCCGCGGGACGCAACTACGAGCAGTACTTC.

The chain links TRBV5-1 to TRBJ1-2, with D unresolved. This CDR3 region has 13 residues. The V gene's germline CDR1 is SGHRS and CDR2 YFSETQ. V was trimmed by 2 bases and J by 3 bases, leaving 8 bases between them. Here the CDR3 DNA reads TGCGCCAGCAGCTTCGGCAGGCACTATGGCTACACCTTC. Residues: CASSFGRHYGYTF.

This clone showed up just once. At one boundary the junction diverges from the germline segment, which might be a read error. The chain's CDR3 is CVSSPWAVTNEKLFF. The CDR3 nucleotides are TGTGTCAGCAGCCCGTGGGCAGTGACTAATGAAAAACTGTTTTTT. The rearrangement links TRBV7-2 to TRBJ1-4; D remains unclear. This CDR3 contains 15 residues. CDR1 is SGHTA, CDR2 FQGNSA, per germline.

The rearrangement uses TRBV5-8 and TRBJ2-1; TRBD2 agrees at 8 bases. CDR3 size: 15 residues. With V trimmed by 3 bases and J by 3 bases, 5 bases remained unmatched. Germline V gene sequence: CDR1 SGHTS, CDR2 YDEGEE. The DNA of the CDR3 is TGTGCCAGCAGCTCCGGGGGGGCCTTCTACAATGAGCAGTTCTTC. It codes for CASSSGGAFYNEQFF.

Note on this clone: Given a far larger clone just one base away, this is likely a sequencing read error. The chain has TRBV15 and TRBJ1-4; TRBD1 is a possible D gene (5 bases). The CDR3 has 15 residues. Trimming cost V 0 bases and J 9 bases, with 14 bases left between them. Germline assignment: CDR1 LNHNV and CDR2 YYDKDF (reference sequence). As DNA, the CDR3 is TGTGCCACCAGCAGAGATCACAGAAGGGGTAAAAAACTGTTTTTT. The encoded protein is CATSRDHRRGKKLFF.

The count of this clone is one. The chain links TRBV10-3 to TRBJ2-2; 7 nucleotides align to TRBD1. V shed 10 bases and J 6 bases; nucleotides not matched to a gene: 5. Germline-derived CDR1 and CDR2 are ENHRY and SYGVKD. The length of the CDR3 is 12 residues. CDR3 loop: CATRQGSGELFF. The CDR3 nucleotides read TGTGCCACACGACAGGGATCCGGGGAGCTGTTTTTT.

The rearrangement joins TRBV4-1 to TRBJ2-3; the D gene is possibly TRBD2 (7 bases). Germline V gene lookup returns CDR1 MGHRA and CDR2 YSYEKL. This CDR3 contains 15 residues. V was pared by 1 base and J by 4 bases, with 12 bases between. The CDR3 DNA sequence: TGCGCCAGCAGCCAAGTGGGGGGGGGCGCAGATACGCAGTATTTT. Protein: CASSQVGGGADTQYF.

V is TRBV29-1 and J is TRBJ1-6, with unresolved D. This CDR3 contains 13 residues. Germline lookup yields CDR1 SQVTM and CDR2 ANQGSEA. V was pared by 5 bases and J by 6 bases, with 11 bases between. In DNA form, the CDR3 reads TGCAGCGTTCAGGAGGCTACTAATTCACCCCTCCACTTT. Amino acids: CSVQEATNSPLHF.

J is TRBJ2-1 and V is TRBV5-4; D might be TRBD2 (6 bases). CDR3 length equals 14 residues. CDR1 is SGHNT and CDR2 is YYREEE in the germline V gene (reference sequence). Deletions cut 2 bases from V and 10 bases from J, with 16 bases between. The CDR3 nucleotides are TGTGCCAGCAGCTTAGATCAAGGAGGGAGAGAGCAGTTCTTC. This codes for CASSLDQGGREQFF.

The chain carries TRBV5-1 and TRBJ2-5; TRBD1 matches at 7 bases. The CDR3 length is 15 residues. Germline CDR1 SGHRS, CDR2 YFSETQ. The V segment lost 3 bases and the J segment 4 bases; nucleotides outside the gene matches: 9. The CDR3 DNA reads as TGCGCCAGCAGCTCGCGACAGGGAAGGAGAGAGACCCAGTACTTC. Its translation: CASSSRQGRRETQYF.